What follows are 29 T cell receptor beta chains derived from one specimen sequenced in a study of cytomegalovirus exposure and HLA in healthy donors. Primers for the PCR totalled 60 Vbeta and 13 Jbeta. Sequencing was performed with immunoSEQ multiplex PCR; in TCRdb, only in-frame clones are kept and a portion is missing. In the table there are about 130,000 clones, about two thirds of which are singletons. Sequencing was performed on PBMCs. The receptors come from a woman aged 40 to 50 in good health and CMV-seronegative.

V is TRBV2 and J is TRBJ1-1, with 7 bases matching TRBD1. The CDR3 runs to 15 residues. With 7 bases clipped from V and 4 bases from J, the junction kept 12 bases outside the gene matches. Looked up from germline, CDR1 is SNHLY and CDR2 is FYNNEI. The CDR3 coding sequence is TGTGCCAGCACCCCCTCGACAGGGTTTGTCACTGAAGCTTTCTTT. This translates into CASTPSTGFVTEAFF.

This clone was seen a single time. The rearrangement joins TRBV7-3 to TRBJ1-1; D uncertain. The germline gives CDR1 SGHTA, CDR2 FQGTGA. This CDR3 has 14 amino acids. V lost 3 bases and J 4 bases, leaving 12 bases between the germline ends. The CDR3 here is CASSFGGQATEAFF. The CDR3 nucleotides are TGTGCCAGCAGCTTTGGAGGGCAGGCCACTGAAGCTTTCTTT.

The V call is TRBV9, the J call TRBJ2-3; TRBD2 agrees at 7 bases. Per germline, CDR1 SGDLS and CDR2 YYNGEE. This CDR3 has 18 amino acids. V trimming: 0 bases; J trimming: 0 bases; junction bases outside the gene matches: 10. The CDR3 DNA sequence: TGTGCCAGCAGCGTAGGTGTCGCTAGCGGTCGTAGCACAGATACGCAGTATTTT. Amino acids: CASSVGVASGRSTDTQYF.

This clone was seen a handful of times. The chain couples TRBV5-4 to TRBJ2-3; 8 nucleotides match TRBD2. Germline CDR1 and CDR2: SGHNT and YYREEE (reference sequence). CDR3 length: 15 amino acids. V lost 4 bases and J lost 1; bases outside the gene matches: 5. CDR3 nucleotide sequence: TGTGCCAGCAGCCGGGGGGGCCCTCGCACAGATACGCAGTATTTT. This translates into CASSRGGPRTDTQYF.

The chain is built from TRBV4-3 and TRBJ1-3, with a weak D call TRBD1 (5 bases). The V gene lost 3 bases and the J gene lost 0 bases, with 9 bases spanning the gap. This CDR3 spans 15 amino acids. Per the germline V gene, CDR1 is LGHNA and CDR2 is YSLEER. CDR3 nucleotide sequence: TGCGCCAGCAGCCAGGGGGGTAGCTCTGGAAACACCATATATTTT. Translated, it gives CASSQGGSSGNTIYF.

CDR3: CASNQDGRFQGDSNQPQHF. For the CDR3, the DNA is TGTGCCAGTAACCAAGATGGGAGGTTCCAGGGGGATAGCAATCAGCCCCAGCATTTT. This sequence joins TRBV19 and TRBJ1-5; 7 nucleotides agree with TRBD1. Germline CDR1 reads LNHDA; CDR2 reads SQIVND (reference sequence). Trimming cost V 7 bases and J 0 bases; bases outside gene matches: 18. This CDR3 has 19 amino acids.

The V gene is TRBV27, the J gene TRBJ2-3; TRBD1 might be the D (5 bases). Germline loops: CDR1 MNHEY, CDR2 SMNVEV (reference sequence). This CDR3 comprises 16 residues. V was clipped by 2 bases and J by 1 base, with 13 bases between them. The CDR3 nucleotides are TGTGCCAGCAGTTTAATTGGACCCAGGGGCACAGATACGCAGTATTTT. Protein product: CASSLIGPRGTDTQYF.

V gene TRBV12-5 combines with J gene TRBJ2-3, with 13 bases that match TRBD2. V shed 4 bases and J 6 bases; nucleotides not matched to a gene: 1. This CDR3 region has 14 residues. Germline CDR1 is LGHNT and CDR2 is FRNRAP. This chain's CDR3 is CASGSLAGGDTQYF. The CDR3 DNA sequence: TGTGCTAGTGGTTCACTAGCGGGGGGGGATACGCAGTATTTT.

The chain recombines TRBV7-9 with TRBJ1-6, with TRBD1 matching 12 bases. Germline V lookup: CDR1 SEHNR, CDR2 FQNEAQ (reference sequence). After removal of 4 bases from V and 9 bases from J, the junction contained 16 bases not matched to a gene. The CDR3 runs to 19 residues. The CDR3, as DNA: TGTGCCAGCAGCTCTCCCGGGACAGGGGGCCGCAAGACGGGTTCACCCCTCCACTTT. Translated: CASSSPGTGGRKTGSPLHF.

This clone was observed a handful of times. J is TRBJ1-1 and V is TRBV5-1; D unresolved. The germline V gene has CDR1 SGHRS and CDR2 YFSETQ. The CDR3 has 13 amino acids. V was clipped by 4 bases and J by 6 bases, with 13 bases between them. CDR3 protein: CASSIGEKAEAFF. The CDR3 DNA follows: TGCGCCAGCAGCATCGGGGAGAAGGCTGAAGCTTTCTTT.

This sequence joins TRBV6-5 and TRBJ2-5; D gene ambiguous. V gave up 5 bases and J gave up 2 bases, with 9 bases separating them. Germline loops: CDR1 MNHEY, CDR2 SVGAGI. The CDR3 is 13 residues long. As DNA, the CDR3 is TGTGCCAGCAGTCCGTCAGGTCAAGAGACCCAGTACTTC. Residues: CASSPSGQETQYF.

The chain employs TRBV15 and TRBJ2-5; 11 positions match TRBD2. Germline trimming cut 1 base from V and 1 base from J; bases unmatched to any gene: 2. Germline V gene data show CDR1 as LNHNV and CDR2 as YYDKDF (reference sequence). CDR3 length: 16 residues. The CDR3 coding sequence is TGTGCCACCAGCAGAGGACTAGCGGGGACCCAAGAGACCCAGTACTTC. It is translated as CATSRGLAGTQETQYF.

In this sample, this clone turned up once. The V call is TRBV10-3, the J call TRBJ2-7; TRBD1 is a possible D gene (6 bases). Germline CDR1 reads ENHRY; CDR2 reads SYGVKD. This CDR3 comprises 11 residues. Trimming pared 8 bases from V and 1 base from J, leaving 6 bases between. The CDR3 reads CAIGTSYEQYF. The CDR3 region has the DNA TGTGCCATCGGGACATCCTACGAGCAGTACTTC.

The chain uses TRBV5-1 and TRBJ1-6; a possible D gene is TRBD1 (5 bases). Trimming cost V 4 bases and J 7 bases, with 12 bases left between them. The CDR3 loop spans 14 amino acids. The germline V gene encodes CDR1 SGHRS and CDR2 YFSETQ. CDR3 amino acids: CASSLSGRNSPLHF. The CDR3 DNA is TGCGCCAGCAGCCTTTCAGGGAGGAATTCACCCCTCCACTTT.

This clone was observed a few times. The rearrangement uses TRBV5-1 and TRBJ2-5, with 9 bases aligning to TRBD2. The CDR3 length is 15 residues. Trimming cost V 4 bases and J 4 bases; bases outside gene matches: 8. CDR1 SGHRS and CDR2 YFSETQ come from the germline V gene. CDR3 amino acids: CASSLGLAQSETQYF. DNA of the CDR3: TGCGCCAGCAGCCTGGGACTAGCCCAGTCAGAGACCCAGTACTTC.

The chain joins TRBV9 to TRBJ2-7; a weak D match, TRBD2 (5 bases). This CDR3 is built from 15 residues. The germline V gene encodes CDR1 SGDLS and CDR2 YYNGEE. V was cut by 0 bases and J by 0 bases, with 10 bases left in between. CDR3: CASSVGSGSSYEQYF. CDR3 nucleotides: TGTGCCAGCAGCGTAGGATCGGGGAGCTCCTACGAGCAGTACTTC.

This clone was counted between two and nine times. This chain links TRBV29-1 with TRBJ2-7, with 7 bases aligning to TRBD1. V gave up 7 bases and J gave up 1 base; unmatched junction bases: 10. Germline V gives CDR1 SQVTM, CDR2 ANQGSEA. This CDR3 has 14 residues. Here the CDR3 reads CSAGETGLSYEQYF. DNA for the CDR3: TGCAGCGCTGGCGAGACAGGGCTTTCCTACGAGCAGTACTTC.

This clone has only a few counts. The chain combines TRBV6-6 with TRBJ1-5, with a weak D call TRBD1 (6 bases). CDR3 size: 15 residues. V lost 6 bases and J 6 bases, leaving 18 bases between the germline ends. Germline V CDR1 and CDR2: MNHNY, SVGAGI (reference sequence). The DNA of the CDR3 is TGTGCCAGCAGGACTTCGGGGGGCGGGTTTCAGCCCCAGCATTTT. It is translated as CASRTSGGGFQPQHF.

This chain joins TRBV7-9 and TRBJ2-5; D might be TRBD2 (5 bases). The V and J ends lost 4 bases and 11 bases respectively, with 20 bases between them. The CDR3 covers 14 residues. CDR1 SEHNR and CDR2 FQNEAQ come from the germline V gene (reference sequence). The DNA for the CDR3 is TGTGCCAGCAGCTCCCAGGCTTCGTCAAGGGAGCAGTACTTC. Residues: CASSSQASSREQYF.

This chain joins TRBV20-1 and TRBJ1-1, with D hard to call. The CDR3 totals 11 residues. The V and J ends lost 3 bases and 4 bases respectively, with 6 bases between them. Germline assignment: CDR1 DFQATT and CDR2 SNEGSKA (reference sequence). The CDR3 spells CSARLSTEAFF. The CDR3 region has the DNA TGCAGTGCTAGGTTGAGCACTGAAGCTTTCTTT.

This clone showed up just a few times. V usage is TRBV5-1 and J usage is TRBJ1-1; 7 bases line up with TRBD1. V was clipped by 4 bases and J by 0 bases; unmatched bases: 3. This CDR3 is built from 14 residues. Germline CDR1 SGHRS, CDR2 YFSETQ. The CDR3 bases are TGCGCCAGCAGCCCAGGGACAGTGAACACTGAAGCTTTCTTT. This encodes CASSPGTVNTEAFF.

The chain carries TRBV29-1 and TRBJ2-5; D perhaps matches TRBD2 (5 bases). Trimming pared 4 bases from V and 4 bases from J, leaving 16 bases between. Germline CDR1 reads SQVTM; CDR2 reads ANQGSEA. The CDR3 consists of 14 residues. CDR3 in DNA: TGCAGCGTTGTGGGCTTGGACTCGCCAGAGACCCAGTACTTC. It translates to CSVVGLDSPETQYF.

The CDR3 reads CASSLQGGYNQPQHF. The CDR3 bases are TGTGCCAGCAGTTTACAAGGGGGATACAATCAGCCCCAGCATTTT. This rearrangement joins TRBV27 to TRBJ1-5, with D perhaps TRBD1 (6 bases). V shed 2 bases and J shed 3 bases, with 11 bases lying between them. Per the germline V gene, CDR1 is MNHEY and CDR2 is SMNVEV (reference sequence). The CDR3 sequence is 15 residues long.

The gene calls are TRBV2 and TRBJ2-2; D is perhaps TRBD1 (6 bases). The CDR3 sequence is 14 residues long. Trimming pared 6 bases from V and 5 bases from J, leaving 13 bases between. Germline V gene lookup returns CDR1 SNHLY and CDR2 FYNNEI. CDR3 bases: TGTGCCAGCAGGCGCACAGGGATGACCGGGGAGCTGTTTTTT. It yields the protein CASRRTGMTGELFF.

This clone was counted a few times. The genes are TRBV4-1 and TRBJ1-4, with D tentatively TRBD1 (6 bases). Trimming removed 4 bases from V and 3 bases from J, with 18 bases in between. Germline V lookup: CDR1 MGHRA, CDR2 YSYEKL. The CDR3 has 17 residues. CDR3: CASSPGQTLRPNEKLFF. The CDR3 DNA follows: TGCGCCAGCAGCCCCGGACAGACTCTTCGCCCTAATGAAAAACTGTTTTTT.

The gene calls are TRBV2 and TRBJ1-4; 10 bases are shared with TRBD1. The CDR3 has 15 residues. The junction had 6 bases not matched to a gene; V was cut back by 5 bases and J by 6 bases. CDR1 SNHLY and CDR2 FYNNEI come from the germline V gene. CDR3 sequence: CASSRPGQGYEKLFF. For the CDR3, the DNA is TGTGCCAGCAGTCGACCGGGACAGGGGTATGAAAAACTGTTTTTT.

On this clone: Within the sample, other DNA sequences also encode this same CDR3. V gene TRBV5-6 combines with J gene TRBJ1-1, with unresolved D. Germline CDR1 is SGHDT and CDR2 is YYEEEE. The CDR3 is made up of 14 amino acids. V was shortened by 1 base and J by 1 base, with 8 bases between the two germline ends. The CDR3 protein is CASSLLAGNTEAFF. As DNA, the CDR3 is TGTGCCAGCAGCTTGTTGGCAGGGAACACTGAAGCTTTCTTT.

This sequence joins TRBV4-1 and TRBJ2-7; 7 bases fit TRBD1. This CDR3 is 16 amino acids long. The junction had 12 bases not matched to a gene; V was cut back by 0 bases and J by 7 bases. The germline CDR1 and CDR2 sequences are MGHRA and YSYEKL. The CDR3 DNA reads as TGCGCCAGCAGCCAAGAGCCGGACAGGCCCATGGGGGAGCAGTACTTC. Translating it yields CASSQEPDRPMGEQYF.

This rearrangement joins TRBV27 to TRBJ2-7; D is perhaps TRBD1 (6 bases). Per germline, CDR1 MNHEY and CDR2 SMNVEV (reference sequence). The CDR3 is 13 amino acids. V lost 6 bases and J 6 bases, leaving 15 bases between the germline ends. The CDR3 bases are TGTGCCAGCAGAACCTACACAGGGCCCGAGCAGTACTTC. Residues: CASRTYTGPEQYF.